These 9 T cell receptor beta chains came from one sample sequenced in a study of metastatic and nonmetastatic thyroid tumors. Through MiXCR, TCRdb re-clonotyped the PCR reads. The sample carries about 13,000 clones, around 23% recorded once. All patients were treatment-naive before thyroid surgery. The sequencing input was blood. These receptors were collected from a male donor with papillary thyroid cancer or a benign thyroid nodule (not recorded which). Some clones in this sample may be carry-over from other donors' samples.

As concerns this clone: Additional DNA sequences in this sample encode the identical CDR3. The genes are TRBV25-1 and TRBJ2-5; 10 nucleotides agree with TRBD1. Germline CDR1 and CDR2: MGHDK and SYGVNS. The CDR3 length is 15 residues. The V segment lost 2 bases and the J segment 4 bases; nucleotides outside the gene matches: 4. The DNA for the CDR3 is TGTGCCAGCAGTGAACGACAGGGGGCGGGAGAGACCCAGTACTTC. Protein product: CASSERQGAGETQYF.

This clone was found a few times. This chain links TRBV19 with TRBJ2-3; 7 nucleotides agree with TRBD2. The CDR3 is 14 residues long. V lost 5 bases to trimming and J lost 0 bases; unmatched junction nucleotides: 2. Germline assignment: CDR1 LNHDA and CDR2 SQIVND (reference sequence). CDR3 DNA: TGTGCCAGTAGTGGACTAGAAAGCACAGATACGCAGTATTTT. Its translation is CASSGLESTDTQYF.

This clone occurred a few times. V gene TRBV19 combines with J gene TRBJ1-1, with 11 bases fitting TRBD1. From germline, CDR1 is LNHDA and CDR2 SQIVND (reference sequence). The trim removed 6 bases at V and 3 bases at J, leaving 12 bases unmatched. The CDR3 is 17 residues long. CDR3 coding DNA: TGTGCCAGTAGACCGAGGGACAGGGGGAGGTTAGACACTGAAGCTTTCTTT. Protein product: CASRPRDRGRLDTEAFF.

A word on this clone: Within the sample, other DNA sequences also encode this same CDR3. The chain couples TRBV12-3 or TRBV12-4 to TRBJ2-7; 7 bases fit TRBD1. The CDR3 is made up of 12 amino acids. Losses at the gene ends were 4 bases for V and 12 bases for J; bases not matched to a gene: 9. CDR3 sequence: CASSSSQGLLYF. The CDR3 nucleotides read TGTGCCAGCAGTTCATCACAGGGGTTGCTGTACTTC.

The table lists this clone with a few counts. The chain has TRBV12-3 or TRBV12-4 and TRBJ1-2; D gene unclear. The CDR3 is 13 residues long. V dropped 4 bases and J dropped 3 bases, with 9 bases sitting between them. This CDR3 reads CASSSFRDYGYTF. CDR3 nucleotide sequence: TGTGCCAGCAGTTCATTCCGGGACTATGGCTACACCTTC.

The chain joins TRBV12-3 or TRBV12-4 to TRBJ2-7; D call uncertain. The CDR3 covers 12 residues. V lost 6 bases, J lost 2 bases, and 8 bases lay in between. This CDR3 reads CASSFVPYEQYF. The CDR3 region has the DNA TGTGCCAGCAGCTTCGTACCCTACGAGCAGTACTTC.

This clone was picked up a small number of times. The chain links TRBV28 to TRBJ2-7, with D perhaps TRBD1 (6 bases). Germline CDR1 reads MDHEN; CDR2 reads SYDVKM. The V end was cut by 3 bases, the J end by 3 bases, with 9 bases between. The CDR3 is 13 residues long. CDR3 loop: CASSFQGIYEQYF. The CDR3 DNA is TGTGCCAGCAGTTTCCAGGGGATCTACGAGCAGTACTTC.

By proportion, this clone is medium-sized. V and J are TRBV6-1 and TRBJ2-1; 7 bases are shared with TRBD1. With 6 bases clipped from V and 6 bases from J, the junction kept 11 bases outside the gene matches. The germline gives CDR1 MNHNS, CDR2 SASEGT. This CDR3 contains 15 residues. CDR3 bases: TGTGCCAGCAGAACGGGACAGAACGTCATCAATGAGCAGTTCTTC. Translated: CASRTGQNVINEQFF.

Judged by abundance, this clone is medium-sized. This chain connects TRBV6-1 to TRBJ2-1; 11 nucleotides agree with TRBD2. The CDR3 is 16 residues long. In germline, CDR1 is MNHNS, CDR2 SASEGT. V lost 5 bases to trimming and J lost 7 bases; unmatched junction nucleotides: 10. CDR3 DNA sequence: TGTGCCAGCAGTCTCATCCGTAGCGGGAGGGGAAATGAGCAGTTCTTC. It is translated as CASSLIRSGRGNEQFF.